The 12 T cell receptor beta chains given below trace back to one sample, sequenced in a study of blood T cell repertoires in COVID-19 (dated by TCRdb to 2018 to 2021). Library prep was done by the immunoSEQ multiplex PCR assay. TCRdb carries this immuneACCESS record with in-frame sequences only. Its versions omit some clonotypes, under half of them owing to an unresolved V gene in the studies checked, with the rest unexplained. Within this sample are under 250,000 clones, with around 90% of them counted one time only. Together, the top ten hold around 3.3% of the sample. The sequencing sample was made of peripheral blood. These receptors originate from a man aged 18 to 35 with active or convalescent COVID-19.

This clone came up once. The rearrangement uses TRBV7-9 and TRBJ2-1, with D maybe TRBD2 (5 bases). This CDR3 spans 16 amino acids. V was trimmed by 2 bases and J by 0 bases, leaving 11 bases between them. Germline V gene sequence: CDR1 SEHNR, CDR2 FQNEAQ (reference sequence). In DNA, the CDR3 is TGTGCCAGCAGCTTAATCACGGGGAGCTCCTACAATGAGCAGTTCTTC. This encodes CASSLITGSSYNEQFF.

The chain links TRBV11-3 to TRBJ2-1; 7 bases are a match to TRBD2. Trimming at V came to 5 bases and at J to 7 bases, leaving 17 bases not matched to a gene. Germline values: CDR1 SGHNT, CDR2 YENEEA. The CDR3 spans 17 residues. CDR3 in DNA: TGTGCCAGCAGCCACCCTAGTGGCGGGAGAGCCCAAAATGAGCAGTTCTTC. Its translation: CASSHPSGGRAQNEQFF.

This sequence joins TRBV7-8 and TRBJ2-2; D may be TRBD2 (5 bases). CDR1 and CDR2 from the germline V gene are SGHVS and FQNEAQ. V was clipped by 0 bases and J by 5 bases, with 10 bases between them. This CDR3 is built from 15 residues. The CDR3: CASSLAGVGTGELFF. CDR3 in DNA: TGTGCCAGCAGCTTAGCGGGAGTTGGTACCGGGGAGCTGTTTTTT.

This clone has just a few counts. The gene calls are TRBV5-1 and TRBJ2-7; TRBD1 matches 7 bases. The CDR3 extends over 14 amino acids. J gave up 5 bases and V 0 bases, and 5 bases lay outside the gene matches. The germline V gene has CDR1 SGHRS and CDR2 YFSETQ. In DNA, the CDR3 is TGCGCCAGCAGCTTGGGACAGGGCGGTAACGAGCAGTACTTC. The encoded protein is CASSLGQGGNEQYF.

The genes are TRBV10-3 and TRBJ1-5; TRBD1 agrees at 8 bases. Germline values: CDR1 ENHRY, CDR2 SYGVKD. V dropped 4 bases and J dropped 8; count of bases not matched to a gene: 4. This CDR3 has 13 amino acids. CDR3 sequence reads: CAISGAGGKPQHF. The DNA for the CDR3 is TGTGCCATCAGTGGGGCAGGGGGCAAGCCCCAGCATTTT.

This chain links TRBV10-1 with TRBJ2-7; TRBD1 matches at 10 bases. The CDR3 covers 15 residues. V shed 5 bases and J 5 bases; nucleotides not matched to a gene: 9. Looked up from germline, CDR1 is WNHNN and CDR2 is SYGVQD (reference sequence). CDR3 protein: CASSTPGQGSHEQYF. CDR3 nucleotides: TGCGCCAGCAGTACACCGGGACAGGGGTCCCACGAGCAGTACTTC.

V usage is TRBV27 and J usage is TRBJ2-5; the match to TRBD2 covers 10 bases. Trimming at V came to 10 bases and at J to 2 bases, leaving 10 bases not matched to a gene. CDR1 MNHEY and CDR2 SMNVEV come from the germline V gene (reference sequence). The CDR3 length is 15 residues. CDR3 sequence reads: CATSPGTSVQETQYF. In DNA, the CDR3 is TGTGCCACGAGCCCCGGGACTAGCGTTCAAGAGACCCAGTACTTC.

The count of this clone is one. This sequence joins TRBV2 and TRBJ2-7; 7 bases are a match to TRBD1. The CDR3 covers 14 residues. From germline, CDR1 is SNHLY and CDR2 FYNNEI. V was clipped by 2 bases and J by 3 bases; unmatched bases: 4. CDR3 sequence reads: CASSEHRDSYEQYF. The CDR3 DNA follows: TGTGCCAGCAGTGAACACCGGGACAGCTACGAGCAGTACTTC. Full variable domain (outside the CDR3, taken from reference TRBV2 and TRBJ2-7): EPEVTQTPSHQVTQMGQEVILRCVPISNHLYFYWYRQILGQKVEFLVSFYNNEISEKSEIFDDQFSVERPDGSNFTLKIRSTKLEDSAMYFCASSEHRDSYEQYFGPGTRLTVT.

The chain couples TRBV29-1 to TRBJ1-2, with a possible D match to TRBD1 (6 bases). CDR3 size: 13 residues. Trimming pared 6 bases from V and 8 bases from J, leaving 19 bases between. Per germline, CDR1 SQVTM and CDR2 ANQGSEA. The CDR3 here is CSVGGGYRDGYTF. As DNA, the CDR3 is TGCAGCGTGGGAGGGGGTTACAGAGACGGCTACACCTTC.

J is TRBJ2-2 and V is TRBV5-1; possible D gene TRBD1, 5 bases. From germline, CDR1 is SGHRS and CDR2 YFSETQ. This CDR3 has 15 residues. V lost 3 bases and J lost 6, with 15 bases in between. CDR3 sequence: CASSWQGRSSGELFF. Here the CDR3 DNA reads TGCGCCAGCAGCTGGCAGGGAAGGAGTTCCGGGGAGCTGTTTTTT.

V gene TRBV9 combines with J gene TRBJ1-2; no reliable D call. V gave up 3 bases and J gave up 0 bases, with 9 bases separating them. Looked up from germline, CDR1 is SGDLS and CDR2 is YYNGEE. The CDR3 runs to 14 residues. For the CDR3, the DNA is TGTGCCAGCAGCGAAGGGCGGGCTAACTATGGCTACACCTTC. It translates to CASSEGRANYGYTF.

The CDR3 nucleotides read TGTGCCAGCAGCTACAGGACAGGCTCCTACGAGCAGTACTTC. It is translated as CASSYRTGSYEQYF. The chain links TRBV28 to TRBJ2-7; 7 bases map to TRBD1. V lost 6 bases, J lost 0 bases, and 5 bases stayed unmatched. The CDR3 is made up of 14 amino acids. Germline loops: CDR1 MDHEN, CDR2 SYDVKM. Using reference TRBV28 and TRBJ2-7 for the parts outside the CDR3, the full variable domain is DVKVTQSSRYLVKRTGEKVFLECVQDMDHENMFWYRQDPGLGLRLIYFSYDVKMKEKGDIPEGYSVSREKKERFSLILESASTNQTSMYLCASSYRTGSYEQYFGPGTRLTVT.